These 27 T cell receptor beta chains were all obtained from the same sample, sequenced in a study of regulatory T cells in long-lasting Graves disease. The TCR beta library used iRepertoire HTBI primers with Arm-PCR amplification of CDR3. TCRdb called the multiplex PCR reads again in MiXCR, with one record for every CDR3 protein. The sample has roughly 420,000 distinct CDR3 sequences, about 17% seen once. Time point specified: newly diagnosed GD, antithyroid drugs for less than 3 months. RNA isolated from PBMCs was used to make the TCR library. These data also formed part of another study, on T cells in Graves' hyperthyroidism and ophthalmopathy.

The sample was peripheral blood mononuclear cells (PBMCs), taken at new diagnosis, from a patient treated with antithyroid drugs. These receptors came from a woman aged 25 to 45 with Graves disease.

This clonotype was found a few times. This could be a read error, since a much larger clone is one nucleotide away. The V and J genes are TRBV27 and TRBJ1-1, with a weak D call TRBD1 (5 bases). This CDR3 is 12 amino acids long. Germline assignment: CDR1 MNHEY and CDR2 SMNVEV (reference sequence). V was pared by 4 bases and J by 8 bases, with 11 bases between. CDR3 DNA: TGTGCCAGCAGTTCGGGGCCTCGGGAAGCTTTCTTT. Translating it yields CASSSGPREAFF.

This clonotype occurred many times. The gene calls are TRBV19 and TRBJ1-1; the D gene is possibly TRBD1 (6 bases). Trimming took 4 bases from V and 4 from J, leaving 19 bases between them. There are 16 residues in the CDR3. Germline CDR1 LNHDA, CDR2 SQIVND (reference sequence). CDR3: CASSSRDILLATEAFF. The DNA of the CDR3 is TGTGCCAGTAGTAGCCGGGACATCTTGTTGGCCACTGAAGCTTTCTTT.

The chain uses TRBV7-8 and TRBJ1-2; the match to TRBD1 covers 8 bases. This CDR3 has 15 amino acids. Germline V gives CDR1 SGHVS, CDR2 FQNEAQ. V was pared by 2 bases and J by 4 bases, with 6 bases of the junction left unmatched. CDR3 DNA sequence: TGTGCCAGCAGCTTAAGGACAGGGAGGGTCTATGGCTACACCTTC. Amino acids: CASSLRTGRVYGYTF.

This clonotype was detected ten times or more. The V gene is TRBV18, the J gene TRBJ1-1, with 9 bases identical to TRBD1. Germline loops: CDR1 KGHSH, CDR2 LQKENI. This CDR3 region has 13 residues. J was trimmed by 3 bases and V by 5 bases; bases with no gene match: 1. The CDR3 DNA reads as TGTGCCAGCTCAGGGACAGGGTACACTGAAGCTTTCTTT. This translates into CASSGTGYTEAFF.

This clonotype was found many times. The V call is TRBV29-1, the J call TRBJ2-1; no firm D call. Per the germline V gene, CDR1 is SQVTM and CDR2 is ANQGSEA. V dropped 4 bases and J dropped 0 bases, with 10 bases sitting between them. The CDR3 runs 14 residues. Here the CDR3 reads CSVVPASSYNEQFF. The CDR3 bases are TGCAGCGTTGTCCCCGCGTCCTCCTACAATGAGCAGTTCTTC.

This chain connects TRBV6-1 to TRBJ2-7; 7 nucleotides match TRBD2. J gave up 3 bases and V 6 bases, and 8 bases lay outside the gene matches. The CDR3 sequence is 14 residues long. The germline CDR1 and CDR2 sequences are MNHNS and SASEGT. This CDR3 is CASSEGLTDYEQYF. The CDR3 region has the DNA TGTGCCAGCAGCGAGGGACTAACCGACTACGAGCAGTACTTC.

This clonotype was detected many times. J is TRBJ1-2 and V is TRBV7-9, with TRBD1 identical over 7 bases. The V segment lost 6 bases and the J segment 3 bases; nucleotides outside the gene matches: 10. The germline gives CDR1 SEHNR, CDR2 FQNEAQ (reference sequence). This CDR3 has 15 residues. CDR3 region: CASRTLSDRDYGYTF. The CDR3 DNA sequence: TGTGCCAGCAGGACGCTATCCGACAGGGACTATGGCTACACCTTC. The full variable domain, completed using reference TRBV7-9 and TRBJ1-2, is DTGVSQNPRHKITKRGQNVTFRCDPISEHNRLYWYRQTLGQGPEFLTYFQNEAQLEKSRLLSDRFSAERPKGSFSTLEIQRTEQGDSAMYLCASRTLSDRDYGYTFGSGTRLTVV.

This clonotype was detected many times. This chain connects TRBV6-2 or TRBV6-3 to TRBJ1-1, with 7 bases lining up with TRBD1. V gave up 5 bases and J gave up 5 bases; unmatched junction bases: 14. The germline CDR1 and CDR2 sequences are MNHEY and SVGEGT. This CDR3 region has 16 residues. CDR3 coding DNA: TGTGCCAGCAGTGAAGAGGAACAGGGGATCGTAACTGAAGCTTTCTTT. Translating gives CASSEEEQGIVTEAFF.

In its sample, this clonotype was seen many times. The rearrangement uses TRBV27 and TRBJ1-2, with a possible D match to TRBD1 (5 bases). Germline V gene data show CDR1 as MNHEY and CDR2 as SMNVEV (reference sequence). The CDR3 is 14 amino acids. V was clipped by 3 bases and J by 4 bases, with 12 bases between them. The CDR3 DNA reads TGTGCCAGCAGTTTCGGGGGGTCAAGCTATGGCTACACCTTC. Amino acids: CASSFGGSSYGYTF.

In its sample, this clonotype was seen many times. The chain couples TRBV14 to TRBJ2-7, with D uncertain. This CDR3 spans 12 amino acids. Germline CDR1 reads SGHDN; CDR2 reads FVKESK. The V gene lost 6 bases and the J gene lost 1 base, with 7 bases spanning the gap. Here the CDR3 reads CASSHGSYEQYF. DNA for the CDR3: TGTGCCAGCAGTCACGGATCCTACGAGCAGTACTTC.

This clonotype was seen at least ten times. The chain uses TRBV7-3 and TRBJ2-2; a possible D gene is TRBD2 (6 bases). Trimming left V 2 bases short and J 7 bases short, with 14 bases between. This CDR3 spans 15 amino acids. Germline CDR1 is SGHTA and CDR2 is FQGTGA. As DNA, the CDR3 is TGTGCCAGCAGCTTACGGCGGGGTGATAGCGGGGAGCTGTTTTTT. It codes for CASSLRRGDSGELFF.

CDR3 coding DNA: TGCAGCGTTGTGTCCGGAGGAAACTACGAGCAGTACTTC. Translation gives CSVVSGGNYEQYF. This chain connects TRBV29-1 to TRBJ2-7, with D possibly TRBD2 on 5 matching bases. CDR1 and CDR2 from the germline V gene are SQVTM and ANQGSEA. V lost 4 bases to trimming and J lost 3 bases, with 13 bases between them. This CDR3 region has 13 residues.

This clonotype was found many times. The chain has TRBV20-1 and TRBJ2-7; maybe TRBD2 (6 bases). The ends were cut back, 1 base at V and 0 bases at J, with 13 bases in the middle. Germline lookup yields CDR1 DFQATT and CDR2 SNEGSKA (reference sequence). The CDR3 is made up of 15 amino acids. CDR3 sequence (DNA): TGCAGTGCTAGAGGGATAGCGGACCTCTCCTACGAGCAGTACTTC. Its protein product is CSARGIADLSYEQYF.

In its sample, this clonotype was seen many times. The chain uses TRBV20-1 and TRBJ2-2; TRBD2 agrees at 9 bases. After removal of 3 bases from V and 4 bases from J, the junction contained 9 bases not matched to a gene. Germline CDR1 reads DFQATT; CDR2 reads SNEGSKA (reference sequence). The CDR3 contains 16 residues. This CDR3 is CSASDGREGLTGELFF. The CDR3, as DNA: TGCAGTGCTAGTGACGGGCGGGAGGGCCTCACCGGGGAGCTGTTTTTT.

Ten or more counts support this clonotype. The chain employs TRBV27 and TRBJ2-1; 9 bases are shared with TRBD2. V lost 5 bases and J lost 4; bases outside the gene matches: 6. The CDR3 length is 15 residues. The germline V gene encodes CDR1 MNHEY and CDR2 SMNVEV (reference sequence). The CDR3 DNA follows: TGTGCCAGCAGTCCCTCTAGCGGGACTTACAATGAGCAGTTCTTC. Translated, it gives CASSPSSGTYNEQFF.

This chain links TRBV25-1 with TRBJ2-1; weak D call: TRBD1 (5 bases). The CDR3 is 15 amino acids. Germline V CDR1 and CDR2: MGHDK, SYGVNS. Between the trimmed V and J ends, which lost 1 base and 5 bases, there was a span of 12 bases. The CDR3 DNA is TGTGCCAGCAGTGAATCATCAGGGTGGCACAATGAGCAGTTCTTC. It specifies CASSESSGWHNEQFF.

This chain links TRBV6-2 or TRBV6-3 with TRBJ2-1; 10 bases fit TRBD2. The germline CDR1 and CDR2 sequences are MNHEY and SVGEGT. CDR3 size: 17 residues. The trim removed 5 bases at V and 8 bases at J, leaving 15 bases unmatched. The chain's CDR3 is CASSPGGGSGRTDEQFF. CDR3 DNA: TGTGCCAGCAGTCCCGGTGGAGGTAGCGGGAGGACGGATGAGCAGTTCTTC.

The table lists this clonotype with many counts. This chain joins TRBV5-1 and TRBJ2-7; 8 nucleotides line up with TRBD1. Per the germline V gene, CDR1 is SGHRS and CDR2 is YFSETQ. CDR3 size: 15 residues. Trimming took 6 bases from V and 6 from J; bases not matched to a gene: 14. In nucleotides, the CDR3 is TGCGCCAGCACCTCCATGTCAGGGGGCTCTGGCGAGCAGTACTTC. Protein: CASTSMSGGSGEQYF.

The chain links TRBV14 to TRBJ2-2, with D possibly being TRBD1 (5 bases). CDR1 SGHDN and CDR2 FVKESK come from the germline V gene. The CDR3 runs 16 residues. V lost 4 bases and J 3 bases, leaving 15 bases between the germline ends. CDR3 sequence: CASSPRAGWHTGELFF. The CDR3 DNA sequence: TGTGCCAGCAGCCCCCGGGCAGGGTGGCACACCGGGGAGCTGTTTTTT.

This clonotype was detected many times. In DNA form, the CDR3 reads TGTGCCAGCAGCTTGTTGAGGGAGGGCTACACCTTC. This translates into CASSLLREGYTF. This chain joins TRBV5-5 and TRBJ1-2; no clear D. V lost 1 base, J lost 8 bases, and 9 bases lay in between. The CDR3 is made up of 12 amino acids. CDR1 is SGHKS, CDR2 YYEKEE, per germline (reference sequence).

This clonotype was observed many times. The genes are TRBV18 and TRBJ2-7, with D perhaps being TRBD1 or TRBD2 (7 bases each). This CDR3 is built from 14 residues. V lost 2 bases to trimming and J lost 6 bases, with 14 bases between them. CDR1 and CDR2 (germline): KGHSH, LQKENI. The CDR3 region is CASSPVRGGSEQYF. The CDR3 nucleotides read TGTGCCAGCTCACCAGTCAGGGGGGGCTCCGAGCAGTACTTC.

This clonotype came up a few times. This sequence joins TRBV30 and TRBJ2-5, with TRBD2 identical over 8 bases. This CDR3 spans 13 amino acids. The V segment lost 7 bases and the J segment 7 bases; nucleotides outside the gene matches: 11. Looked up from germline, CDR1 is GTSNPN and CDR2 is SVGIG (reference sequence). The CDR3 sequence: CAFSGTRRVTQYF. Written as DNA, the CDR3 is TGTGCCTTTTCCGGGACTAGAAGGGTGACCCAGTACTTC. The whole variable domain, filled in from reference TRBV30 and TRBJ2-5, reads SQTIHQWPATLVQPVGSPLSLECTVEGTSNPNLYWYRQAAGRGLQLLFYSVGIGQISSEVPQNLSASRPQDRQFILSSKKLLLSDSGFYLCAFSGTRRVTQYFGPGTRLLVL.

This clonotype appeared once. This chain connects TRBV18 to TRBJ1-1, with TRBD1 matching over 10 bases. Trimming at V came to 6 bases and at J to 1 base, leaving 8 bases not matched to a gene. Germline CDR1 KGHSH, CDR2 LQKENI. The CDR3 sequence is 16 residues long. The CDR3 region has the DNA TGTGCCAGCTCTCTCCGGGACAGGGGTTCGAACACTGAAGCTTTCTTT. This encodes CASSLRDRGSNTEAFF.

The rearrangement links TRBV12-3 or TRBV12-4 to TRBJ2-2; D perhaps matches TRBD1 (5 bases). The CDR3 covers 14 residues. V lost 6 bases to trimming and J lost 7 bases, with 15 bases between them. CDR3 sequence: CASSLTGRIGELFF. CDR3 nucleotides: TGTGCCAGCAGCCTAACAGGACGGATCGGGGAGCTGTTTTTT.

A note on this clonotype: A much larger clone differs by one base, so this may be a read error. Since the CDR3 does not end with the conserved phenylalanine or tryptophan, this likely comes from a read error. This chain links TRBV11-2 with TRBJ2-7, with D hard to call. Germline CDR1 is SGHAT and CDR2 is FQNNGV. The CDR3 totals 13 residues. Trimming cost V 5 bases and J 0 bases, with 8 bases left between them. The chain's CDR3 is CASSPQYSYEQYL. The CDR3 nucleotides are TGTGCCAGCAGCCCCCAATACTCCTACGAGCAGTACCTC.

The CDR3 here is CASSFSASGANVLTF. The CDR3 bases are TGTGCCAGCAGTTTTTCGGCGTCTGGGGCCAACGTCCTGACTTTC. V is TRBV12-3 or TRBV12-4 and J is TRBJ2-6, with D unresolved. The CDR3 spans 15 residues. Trimming left V 3 bases short and J 1 base short, with 7 bases between.

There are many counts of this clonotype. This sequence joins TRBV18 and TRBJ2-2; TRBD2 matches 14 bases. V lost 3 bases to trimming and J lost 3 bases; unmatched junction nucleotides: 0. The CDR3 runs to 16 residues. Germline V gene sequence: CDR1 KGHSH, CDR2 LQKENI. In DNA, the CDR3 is TGTGCCAGCTCACCGACTAGCGGGAGGGACACCGGGGAGCTGTTTTTT. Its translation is CASSPTSGRDTGELFF.